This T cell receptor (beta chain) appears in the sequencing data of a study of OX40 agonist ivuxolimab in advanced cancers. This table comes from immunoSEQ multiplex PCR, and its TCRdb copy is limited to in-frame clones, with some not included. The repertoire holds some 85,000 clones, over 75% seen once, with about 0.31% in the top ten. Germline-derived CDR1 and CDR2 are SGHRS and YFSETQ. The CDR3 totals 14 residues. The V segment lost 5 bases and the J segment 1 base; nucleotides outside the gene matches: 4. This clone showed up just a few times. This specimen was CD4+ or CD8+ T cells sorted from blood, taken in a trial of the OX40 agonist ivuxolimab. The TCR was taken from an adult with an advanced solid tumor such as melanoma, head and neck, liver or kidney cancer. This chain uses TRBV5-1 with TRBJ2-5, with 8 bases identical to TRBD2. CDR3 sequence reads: CASSWAGGQETQYF. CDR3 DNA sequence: TGCGCCAGCAGTTGGGCGGGGGGCCAAGAGACCCAGTACTTC.